The 26 T cell receptor beta chains in this list originate from one sample, sequenced in a study of siplizumab effects on memory and regulatory T cells (dated by TCRdb to about 2019). Receptors were amplified or captured by the immunoSEQ multiplex PCR assay. Sourced from immuneACCESS, this table was stored by TCRdb with only in-frame sequences that have V and J called. A share of the clones is absent; for the studies checked, an unresolved V gene accounts for under half, and the remainder has no known explanation. Across this sample there are roughly 56,000 clones, with more than 80% seen only once. About 40% of the sample rests with the top ten. The sample taken for sequencing was CD8+ T cells sorted from blood. The source of these receptors is a human donor in good health.

The chain joins TRBV6-6 to TRBJ2-5; D is uncertain. The ends were cut back, 4 bases at V and 4 bases at J, with 10 bases in the middle. The CDR3 sequence is 13 residues long. Germline V lookup: CDR1 MNHNY, CDR2 SVGAGI (reference sequence). CDR3 amino acids: CASSSKLVETQYF. The CDR3 coding sequence is TGTGCCAGCAGTTCTAAGCTCGTAGAGACCCAGTACTTC.

The chain employs TRBV2 and TRBJ2-2; D gene ambiguous. The germline CDR1 and CDR2 sequences are SNHLY and FYNNEI. Between the trimmed V and J ends, which lost 4 bases and 0 bases, there was a span of 9 bases. There are 15 residues in the CDR3. The CDR3 DNA reads as TGTGCCAGCAGTGGAGGCGGTACGAACACCGGGGAGCTGTTTTTT. It codes for CASSGGGTNTGELFF.

The V and J genes are TRBV28 and TRBJ2-5; the D call may be TRBD1 or TRBD2 (6 bases each). The J call may be faulty, since TRBJ2-7 better matches the DNA end. The CDR3 is 16 amino acids. The germline gives CDR1 MDHEN, CDR2 SYDVKM. CDR3 nucleotide sequence: TGTGCCAGCAGTGATTCCCTACGGGGGCGTTCCCACGAGCAGTACTTC. Amino acids: CASSDSLRGRSHEQYF.

This clone appeared once. This chain links TRBV6-5 with TRBJ2-5; 8 bases line up with TRBD1. The CDR3 sequence is 12 residues long. The junction had 2 bases not matched to a gene; V was cut back by 6 bases and J by 5 bases. The V gene's germline CDR1 is MNHEY and CDR2 SVGAGI. CDR3 amino acids: CASSQGAETQYF. The CDR3 nucleotides are TGTGCCAGCAGCCAGGGGGCGGAGACCCAGTACTTC.

The table lists this clone with a count of one. The V and J genes are TRBV10-1 and TRBJ1-3, with D uncertain. Germline lookup yields CDR1 WNHNN and CDR2 SYGVQD (reference sequence). V was clipped by 5 bases and J by 0 bases, with 20 bases between them. This CDR3 region has 18 residues. CDR3 loop: CASSKIELLNYSGNTIYF. As DNA, the CDR3 is TGCGCCAGCAGTAAAATAGAATTGCTAAATTACTCTGGAAACACCATATATTTT.

This clone was seen once. The chain carries TRBV11-2 and TRBJ2-5; possible D gene TRBD2, 6 bases. The CDR3 covers 15 residues. Trimming removed 1 base from V and 2 bases from J, with 11 bases in between. Germline assignment: CDR1 SGHAT and CDR2 FQNNGV. CDR3 sequence (DNA): TGTGCCAGCAGCTTAGTGGGCGGGACTCAAGAGACCCAGTACTTC. Translating gives CASSLVGGTQETQYF.

The rearrangement links TRBV25-1 to TRBJ1-6; D uncertain. CDR3 length equals 12 residues. The V gene's germline CDR1 is MGHDK and CDR2 SYGVNS. Deletions cut 1 base from V and 8 bases from J, with 3 bases between. In DNA, the CDR3 is TGTGCCAGCAGTGAATTTCATTCACCCCTCCACTTT. Amino acids: CASSEFHSPLHF.

The chain joins TRBV7-6 to TRBJ2-2; D is possibly TRBD1 or TRBD2 (5 bases each). Trimming took 5 bases from V and 1 from J, leaving 17 bases between them. There are 17 residues in the CDR3. Germline CDR1 SGHVS, CDR2 FNYEAQ. The CDR3 DNA is TGTGCCAGCAGCACGGTCAAGGGGAGAGTGAACACCGGGGAGCTGTTTTTT. This translates into CASSTVKGRVNTGELFF. Drawing the rest from reference TRBV7-6 and TRBJ2-2, the complete variable domain is GAGVSQSPRYKVTKRGQDVALRCDPISGHVSLYWYRQALGQGPEFLTYFNYEAQQDKSGLPNDRFSAERPEGSISTLTIQRTEQRDSAMYRCASSTVKGRVNTGELFFGEGSRLTVL.

A remark on this clone: A read error may account for a junction end that differs from germline. This rearrangement joins TRBV13 to TRBJ2-1; a weak D match, TRBD2 (6 bases). The CDR3 spans 14 residues. Per the germline V gene, CDR1 is PRHDT and CDR2 is FYEKMQ (reference sequence). The CDR3 spells CASTLAAPPNEQFF. For the CDR3, the DNA is TGTGCCAGCACCTTAGCGGCCCCACCGAATGAGCAGTTCTTC.

V and J are TRBV6-6 and TRBJ2-7; D not certain. Germline V gene data show CDR1 as MNHNY and CDR2 as SVGAGI (reference sequence). The length of the CDR3 is 13 residues. Deletions cut 5 bases from V and 2 bases from J, with 10 bases between. The DNA of the CDR3 is TGTGCCAGCAGTCCAAGTCCCACCTACGAGCAGTACTTC. It encodes CASSPSPTYEQYF.

This clone has just one count. CDR3 protein: CASEGVDNEQFF. The CDR3 nucleotides read TGCGCCAGCGAGGGAGTGGACAATGAGCAGTTCTTC. The V call is TRBV10-2, the J call TRBJ2-1; TRBD2 is a possible D gene (5 bases). Trimming took 8 bases from V and 5 from J, leaving 10 bases between them. Germline V CDR1 and CDR2: WSHSY, SAAADI. The CDR3 is 12 residues long.

The chain joins TRBV13 to TRBJ2-7, with 9 positions matching TRBD2. Germline V CDR1 and CDR2: PRHDT, FYEKMQ (reference sequence). Trimming cost V 6 bases and J 2 bases; bases outside gene matches: 8. The CDR3 length is 15 residues. The DNA for the CDR3 is TGTGCCAGCAGTCTACGGACTAGCGTAACCTACGAGCAGTACTTC. Protein product: CASSLRTSVTYEQYF.

The J gene is TRBJ2-1, the V gene TRBV6-5; D call uncertain. CDR1 and CDR2 (germline): MNHEY, SVGAGI. V was cut by 2 bases and J by 0 bases, with 8 bases left in between. CDR3 size: 15 residues. The CDR3 is CASSYRISSYNEQFF. CDR3 DNA: TGTGCCAGCAGTTACCGAATTAGCTCCTACAATGAGCAGTTCTTC.

The chain joins TRBV27 to TRBJ2-3; D gene ambiguous. There are 14 residues in the CDR3. Trimming left V 6 bases short and J 0 bases short, with 10 bases between. Germline V gene data show CDR1 as MNHEY and CDR2 as SMNVEV (reference sequence). The CDR3 sequence is CASSWATSTDTQYF. Here the CDR3 DNA reads TGTGCCAGCAGCTGGGCCACGAGCACAGATACGCAGTATTTT.

The J gene is TRBJ1-5, the V gene TRBV5-5; 9 bases align to TRBD1. The V segment lost 4 bases and the J segment 9 bases; nucleotides outside the gene matches: 8. The CDR3 is 14 residues long. From germline, CDR1 is SGHKS and CDR2 YYEKEE (reference sequence). CDR3 DNA: TGTGCCAGCAGCCCCACAGGGGGCCCTTGGCCCCAGCATTTT. Protein sequence: CASSPTGGPWPQHF.

The chain recombines TRBV4-1 with TRBJ2-7, with D possibly being TRBD2 (6 bases). The CDR3 loop spans 13 amino acids. V lost 6 bases and J lost 3, with 12 bases in between. Germline CDR1 MGHRA, CDR2 YSYEKL. The CDR3 DNA is TGCGCCAGCAGGGGACCCGGGGGCTACGAGCAGTACTTC. The encoded protein is CASRGPGGYEQYF.

This chain uses TRBV18 with TRBJ2-3, with TRBD1 matching over 7 bases. The CDR3 covers 14 residues. Germline loops: CDR1 KGHSH, CDR2 LQKENI. Trimming removed 3 bases from V and 3 bases from J; junction bases left unmatched: 3. The CDR3 region has the DNA TGTGCCAGCTCACCCCCGACAGGGACAGATACGCAGTATTTT. Translation: CASSPPTGTDTQYF.

V gene TRBV30 combines with J gene TRBJ1-6; D unclear. V dropped 2 bases and J dropped 0 bases, with 11 bases sitting between them. There are 16 residues in the CDR3. The germline V gene has CDR1 GTSNPN and CDR2 SVGIG (reference sequence). The CDR3: CAWSIGPSSYNSPLHF. The DNA of the CDR3 is TGTGCCTGGAGTATCGGGCCGAGCTCCTATAATTCACCCCTCCACTTT.

The gene calls are TRBV9 and TRBJ2-3; TRBD2 aligns across 8 bases. V lost 6 bases to trimming and J lost 4 bases; unmatched junction nucleotides: 7. The CDR3 has 14 residues. Per the germline V gene, CDR1 is SGDLS and CDR2 is YYNGEE. The DNA for the CDR3 is TGTGCCAGCAACAAAGCGGGAGAGGCAGATACGCAGTATTTT. Amino acids: CASNKAGEADTQYF.

V gene TRBV19 combines with J gene TRBJ2-1; D remains unclear. Between the trimmed V and J ends, which lost 3 bases and 9 bases, there was a span of 15 bases. The CDR3 runs 14 residues. Germline V gene lookup returns CDR1 LNHDA and CDR2 SQIVND (reference sequence). The CDR3 nucleotides read TGTGCCAGTAGTATCGGCGGTGTGTTGAGTGAGCAGTTCTTC. It specifies CASSIGGVLSEQFF.

The chain couples TRBV5-5 to TRBJ1-1; 12 bases are a match to TRBD1. V lost 4 bases, J lost 1 base, and 5 bases stayed unmatched. This CDR3 has 16 amino acids. Germline V gives CDR1 SGHKS, CDR2 YYEKEE (reference sequence). The CDR3 DNA follows: TGTGCCAGCAGCCCCGGGACAGGGGGCGCGAACACTGAAGCTTTCTTT. Its protein product is CASSPGTGGANTEAFF.

This clone was counted only a few times. The genes are TRBV9 and TRBJ1-5, with D uncertain. The ends were cut back, 3 bases at V and 2 bases at J, with 6 bases in the middle. The length of the CDR3 is 13 residues. Per germline, CDR1 SGDLS and CDR2 YYNGEE. DNA of the CDR3: TGTGCCAGCAGCGATGTAGGCAATCAGCCCCAGCATTTT. Translation: CASSDVGNQPQHF.

The rearrangement joins TRBV4-3 to TRBJ2-1; 7 positions match TRBD2. In germline, CDR1 is LGHNA, CDR2 YSLEER. The CDR3 contains 16 residues. Germline trimming cut 0 bases from V and 3 bases from J; bases unmatched to any gene: 5. The CDR3 coding sequence is TGCGCCAGCAGCCAAGATCGGGGCGGGAGCTACAATGAGCAGTTCTTC. This sequence encodes CASSQDRGGSYNEQFF.

The CDR3 loop is CASGHSLAGSYNEQFF. The CDR3 region has the DNA TGTGCTAGTGGTCACTCGCTAGCGGGATCCTACAATGAGCAGTTCTTC. The V and J genes are TRBV12-5 and TRBJ2-1; TRBD2 aligns across 9 bases. The CDR3 is made up of 16 amino acids. Germline values: CDR1 LGHNT, CDR2 FRNRAP. V trimming: 5 bases; J trimming: 1 base; junction bases outside the gene matches: 6.

This clone was seen once. The chain combines TRBV15 with TRBJ2-7; possibly TRBD1 for D (7 bases). V shed 11 bases and J shed 7 bases, with 21 bases lying between them. The germline V gene encodes CDR1 LNHNV and CDR2 YYDKDF (reference sequence). This CDR3 is 13 amino acids long. The CDR3 spells CAVGDREREEQYF. The CDR3 region has the DNA TGTGCCGTAGGAGACAGGGAACGGGAGGAGCAGTACTTC.

The chain recombines TRBV27 with TRBJ2-7; D not resolved. Trimming shortened V by 3 bases and J by 5 bases, and 11 bases separated the two germline ends. CDR1 MNHEY and CDR2 SMNVEV come from the germline V gene (reference sequence). The CDR3 runs 13 residues. DNA for the CDR3: TGTGCCAGCAGTTTGCAGGAGTGGGACGAGCAGTACTTC. It translates to CASSLQEWDEQYF.